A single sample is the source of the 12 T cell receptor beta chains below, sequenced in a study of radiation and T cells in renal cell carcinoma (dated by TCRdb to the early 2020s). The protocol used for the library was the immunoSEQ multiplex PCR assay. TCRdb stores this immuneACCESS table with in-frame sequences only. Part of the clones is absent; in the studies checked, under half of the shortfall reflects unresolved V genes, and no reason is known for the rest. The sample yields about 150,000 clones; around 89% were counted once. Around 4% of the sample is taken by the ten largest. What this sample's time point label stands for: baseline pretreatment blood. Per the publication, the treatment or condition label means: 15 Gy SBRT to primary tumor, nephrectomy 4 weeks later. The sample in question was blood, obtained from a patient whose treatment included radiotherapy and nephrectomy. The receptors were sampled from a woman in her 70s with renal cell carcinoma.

In nucleotides, the CDR3 is TGTGCCTGCCCCCCCGTAGGGGCTAACTATGGCTACACCTTC. This encodes CACPPVGANYGYTF. The chain links TRBV30 to TRBJ1-2, with D perhaps TRBD1 (5 bases). Trimming shortened V by 6 bases and J by 0 bases, and 14 bases separated the two germline ends. The CDR3 has 14 residues. CDR1 is GTSNPN and CDR2 is SVGIG in the germline V gene (reference sequence).

The DNA for the CDR3 is TGTGCCAGCAGTGTCTCATTGACGGGGACTAGGGGTCCCGGGGAGCTGTTTTTT. Protein sequence: CASSVSLTGTRGPGELFF. This chain joins TRBV27 and TRBJ2-2; 8 bases map to TRBD2. The germline gives CDR1 MNHEY, CDR2 SMNVEV (reference sequence). V trimming: 5 bases; J trimming: 6 bases; junction bases outside the gene matches: 17. The CDR3 sequence is 18 residues long.

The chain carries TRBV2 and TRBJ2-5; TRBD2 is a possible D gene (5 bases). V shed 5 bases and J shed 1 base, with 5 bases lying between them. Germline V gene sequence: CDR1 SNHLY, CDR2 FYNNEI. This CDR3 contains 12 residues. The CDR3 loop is CASSRGQETQYF. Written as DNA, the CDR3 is TGTGCCAGCAGTCGGGGCCAAGAGACCCAGTACTTC. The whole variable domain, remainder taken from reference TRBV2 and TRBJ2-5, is EPEVTQTPSHQVTQMGQEVILRCVPISNHLYFYWYRQILGQKVEFLVSFYNNEISEKSEIFDDQFSVERPDGSNFTLKIRSTKLEDSAMYFCASSRGQETQYFGPGTRLLVL.

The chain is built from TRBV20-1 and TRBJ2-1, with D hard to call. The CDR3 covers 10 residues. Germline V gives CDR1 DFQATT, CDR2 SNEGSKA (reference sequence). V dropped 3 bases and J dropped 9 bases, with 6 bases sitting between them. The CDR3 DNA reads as TGCAGTGCTAGGGACGTTGAGCAGTTCTTC. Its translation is CSARDVEQFF.

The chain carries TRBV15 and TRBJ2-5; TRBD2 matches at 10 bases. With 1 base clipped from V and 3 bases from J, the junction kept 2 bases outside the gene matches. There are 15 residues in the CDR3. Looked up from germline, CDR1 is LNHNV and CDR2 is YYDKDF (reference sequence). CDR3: CATSRGLAGEETQYF. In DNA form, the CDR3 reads TGTGCCACCAGCAGAGGCCTAGCGGGGGAAGAGACCCAGTACTTC.

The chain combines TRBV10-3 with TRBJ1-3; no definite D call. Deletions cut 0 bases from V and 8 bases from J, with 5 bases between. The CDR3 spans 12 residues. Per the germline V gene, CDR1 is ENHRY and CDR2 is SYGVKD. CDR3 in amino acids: CAISESSDTIYF. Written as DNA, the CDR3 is TGTGCCATCAGTGAGTCGAGTGACACCATATATTTT.

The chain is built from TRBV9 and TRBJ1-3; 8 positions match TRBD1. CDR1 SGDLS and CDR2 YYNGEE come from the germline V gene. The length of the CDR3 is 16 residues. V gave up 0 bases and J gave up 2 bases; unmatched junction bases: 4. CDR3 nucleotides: TGTGCCAGCAGCGTAGCCTCACAGGGGGCTGGAAACACCATATATTTT. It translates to CASSVASQGAGNTIYF.

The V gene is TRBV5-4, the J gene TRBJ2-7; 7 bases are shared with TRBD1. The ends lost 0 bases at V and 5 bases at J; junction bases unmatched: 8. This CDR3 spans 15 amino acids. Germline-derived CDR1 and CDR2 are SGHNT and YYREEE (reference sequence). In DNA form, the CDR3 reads TGTGCCAGCAGCTTGGATCCCAGGGGGTGGAACGAGCAGTACTTC. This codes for CASSLDPRGWNEQYF.

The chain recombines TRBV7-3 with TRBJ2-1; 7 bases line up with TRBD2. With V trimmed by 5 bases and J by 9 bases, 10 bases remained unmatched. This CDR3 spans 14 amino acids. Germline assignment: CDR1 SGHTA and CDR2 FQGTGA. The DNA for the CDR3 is TGTGCCAGCAGCCCCTCGGGGGGAGCCTTTGAGCAGTTCTTC. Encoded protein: CASSPSGGAFEQFF.

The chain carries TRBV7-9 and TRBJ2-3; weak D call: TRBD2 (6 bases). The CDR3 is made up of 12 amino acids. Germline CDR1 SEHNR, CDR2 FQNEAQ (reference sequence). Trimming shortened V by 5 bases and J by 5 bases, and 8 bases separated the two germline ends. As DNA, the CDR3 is TGTGCCAGCAGCCCCGGGGGAGATACGCAGTATTTT. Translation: CASSPGGDTQYF.

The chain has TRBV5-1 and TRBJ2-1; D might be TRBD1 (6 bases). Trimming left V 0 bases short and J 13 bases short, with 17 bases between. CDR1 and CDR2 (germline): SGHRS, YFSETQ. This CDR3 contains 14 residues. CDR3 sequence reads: CASSLDSRAGDQFF. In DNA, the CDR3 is TGCGCCAGCAGCTTGGATTCGCGGGCAGGGGATCAGTTCTTC.

The CDR3 spells CASSYSYRGSYEQYF. In DNA, the CDR3 is TGTGCCAGCAGTTACTCTTACAGGGGCTCCTACGAGCAGTACTTC. V is TRBV6-5 and J is TRBJ2-7, with 7 bases fitting TRBD1. This CDR3 has 15 amino acids. Trimming cost V 0 bases and J 0 bases; bases outside gene matches: 2. The germline V gene encodes CDR1 MNHEY and CDR2 SVGAGI.